This T cell receptor (beta chain) is from a study of technical replicates of blood from a handful of donors (dated by TCRdb to 2015 to 2018). The method was the immunoSEQ multiplex PCR assay. Imported from immuneACCESS, the table was reduced by TCRdb to in-frame sequences with V and J called. These copies leave out some clones; in studies compared against another copy, an unresolved V gene accounts for under half, and the cause of the remainder is not known. The sample profile shows more than 65,000 clones; 85% to 95% of them were found once. The ten largest clones take up approximately 0.4% of the sample. V loses 7 bases at its end and J loses 8 bases; junction bases beyond the gene matches: 9. The germline V gene supplies CDR1 MDHEN and CDR2 SYDVKM. The CDR3 runs 15 residues from the cysteine to the phenylalanine. Only CDR3 DNA is held: 45 bases, read in frame from base 1. This clone was recorded once. The antigen it recognizes is unknown. One base away there is no much larger clone; base qualities are not given.

Sequenced: T cells isolated from PBMCs. The TCR sequence derives from a human donor in good health. The rearrangement joined TRBV28 to TRBJ1-4, and 11 junction bases match TRBD1. The nucleotide sequence reads TGTGCCAGCACTTTCGGACAGGGGGCAGGGGAAAAACTGTTTTTT. Protein translation: CASTFGQGAGEKLFF.